This is a list of T cell receptor beta chains from one sample in a study of Graves' ophthalmopathy and Graves' hyperthyroidism. TCRdb ran MiXCR on the multiplex PCR reads and lists one entry per CDR3 protein. This sample carries some 350,000 distinct CDR3 sequences, 17% of them seen once, and the ten largest clones take 2.4%. Sequenced material: peripheral blood. These TCRs come from an adult woman with stable Graves' hyperthyroidism. CDR3s include the opening cysteine and the closing phenylalanine or tryptophan. The D gene is left open where the match is weak. Rows give clone size only sometimes, using once, few, many, or a class for an expanded clone.

>15|many|.|TRBJ2-7|TRBV20-1
CSARIPRQNTYEQYF
TGCAGTGCTAGAATTCCACGACAGAATACCTACGAGCAGTACTTC
>15|many|TRBD2|TRBJ2-2|TRBV19
CASSRTSGHTGELFF
TGTGCCAGTAGTAGGACTAGCGGGCACACCGGGGAGCTGTTTTTT
>13|many|.|TRBJ2-5|TRBV15
CATSRDLQETQYF
TGTGCCACCAGCAGAGATCTACAAGAGACCCAGTACTTC
>13|many|.|TRBJ2-7|TRBV15
CATSRDSWAEQYF
TGTGCCACCAGCAGAGATTCTTGGGCCGAGCAGTACTTC
>13|many|.|TRBJ2-2|TRBV13
CASSQVGTGELFF
TGTGCCAGCAGCCAGGTTGGGACCGGGGAGCTGTTTTTT
>12|once|.|TRBJ1-1|TRBV28
CASRDFKSEAFF
TGTGCTAGCAGAGATTTTAAATCAGAAGCTTTCTTT
>12|many|.|TRBJ2-7|TRBV2
CASSGYNEEQYF
TGTGCCAGCAGTGGCTACAACGAGGAGCAGTACTTC
>16|many|TRBD1|TRBJ2-2|TRBV27
CASSLRGWANTGELFF
TGTGCCAGCAGCCTCAGGGGGTGGGCGAACACCGGGGAGCTGTTTTTT
>14|.|.|TRBJ1-2|TRBV20-1
CSAPLGQNIYGYTF
TGCAGTGCGCCTCTGGGACAAAACATCTATGGCTACACCTTC
>14|many|TRBD1|TRBJ2-2|TRBV27
CASSIVQGAGELFF
TGTGCCAGCAGTATTGTACAGGGGGCCGGGGAGCTGTTTTTT
>15|many|TRBD2|TRBJ2-7|TRBV12-3/TRBV12-4
CASRGTSGSSREQYF
TGTGCCAGCAGGGGGACTAGCGGGAGCTCGCGGGAGCAGTACTTC
>14|many|TRBD1|TRBJ2-2|TRBV10-3
CAIADRGNTGELFF
TGTGCCATCGCGGACAGGGGAAACACCGGGGAGCTGTTTTTT
>16|many|.|TRBJ1-2|TRBV29-1
CSVGKGVHSANYGYTF
TGCAGCGTTGGTAAGGGAGTACATTCAGCTAACTATGGCTACACCTTC
>14|many|TRBD2|TRBJ2-7|TRBV20-1
CSARDTSGPYEQYF
TGCAGTGCTAGAGATACTAGCGGTCCCTACGAGCAGTACTTC
>15|.|.|TRBJ2-5|TRBV19
CASSIELARRETQYF
TGTGCCAGTAGTATCGAGTTGGCCCGGCGGGAGACCCAGTACTTC
>13|many|.|TRBJ2-7|TRBV10-1
CASSESGGYEQYF
TGCGCCAGCAGTGAGTCGGGGGGCTACGAGCAGTACTTC
>14|once|.|TRBJ1-2|TRBV9
CASSVEPQGHGYTF
TGTGCCAGCAGCGTAGAGCCACAGGGCCATGGCTACACCTTC
>14|.|.|TRBJ2-2|TRBV2
CASTPRTTTGELFF
TGTGCCAGCACCCCTCGGACAACTACCGGGGAGCTGTTTTTT
>13|.|.|TRBJ1-5|TRBV30
CAWSVIGTMPQHF
TGTGCCTGGAGTGTCATAGGGACAATGCCCCAGCATTTT
>16|many|.|TRBJ1-5|TRBV11-1
CASSSPDGNGNQPQHF
TGTGCCAGCAGCTCACCCGACGGGAATGGCAATCAGCCCCAGCATTTT
>13|.|.|TRBJ2-5|TRBV18
CASSPRPRETQYF
TGTGCCAGCTCACCCAGACCCCGGGAGACCCAGTACTTC
>12|few|.|TRBJ2-7|TRBV12-3/TRBV12-4
CASKVRSYDQYF
TGTGCCAGCAAAGTGAGGTCCTACGATCAGTACTTC
>16|.|TRBD2|TRBJ2-7|TRBV28
CASSWRPGRDSYEQYF
TGTGCCAGCAGTTGGAGGCCCGGGAGGGACTCCTACGAGCAGTACTTC
>13|many|.|TRBJ2-7|TRBV11-2
CASSLGSEYEQYF
TGTGCCAGCAGCTTAGGTTCCGAGTACGAGCAGTACTTC
>15|.|TRBD1|TRBJ1-2|TRBV28
CASTFGTGEGYGYTF
TGTGCCAGCACATTTGGGACAGGGGAAGGCTATGGCTACACCTTC
>17|.|TRBD1|TRBJ1-2|TRBV19
CATATPGWTGSNYGYTF
TGTGCCACCGCTACACCTGGCTGGACAGGGTCTAACTATGGCTACACCTTC
>16|.|.|TRBJ1-2|TRBV7-2
CASSLAPDATRGGYTF
TGTGCCAGCAGCTTAGCCCCTGACGCTACGAGGGGCGGCTACACCTTC